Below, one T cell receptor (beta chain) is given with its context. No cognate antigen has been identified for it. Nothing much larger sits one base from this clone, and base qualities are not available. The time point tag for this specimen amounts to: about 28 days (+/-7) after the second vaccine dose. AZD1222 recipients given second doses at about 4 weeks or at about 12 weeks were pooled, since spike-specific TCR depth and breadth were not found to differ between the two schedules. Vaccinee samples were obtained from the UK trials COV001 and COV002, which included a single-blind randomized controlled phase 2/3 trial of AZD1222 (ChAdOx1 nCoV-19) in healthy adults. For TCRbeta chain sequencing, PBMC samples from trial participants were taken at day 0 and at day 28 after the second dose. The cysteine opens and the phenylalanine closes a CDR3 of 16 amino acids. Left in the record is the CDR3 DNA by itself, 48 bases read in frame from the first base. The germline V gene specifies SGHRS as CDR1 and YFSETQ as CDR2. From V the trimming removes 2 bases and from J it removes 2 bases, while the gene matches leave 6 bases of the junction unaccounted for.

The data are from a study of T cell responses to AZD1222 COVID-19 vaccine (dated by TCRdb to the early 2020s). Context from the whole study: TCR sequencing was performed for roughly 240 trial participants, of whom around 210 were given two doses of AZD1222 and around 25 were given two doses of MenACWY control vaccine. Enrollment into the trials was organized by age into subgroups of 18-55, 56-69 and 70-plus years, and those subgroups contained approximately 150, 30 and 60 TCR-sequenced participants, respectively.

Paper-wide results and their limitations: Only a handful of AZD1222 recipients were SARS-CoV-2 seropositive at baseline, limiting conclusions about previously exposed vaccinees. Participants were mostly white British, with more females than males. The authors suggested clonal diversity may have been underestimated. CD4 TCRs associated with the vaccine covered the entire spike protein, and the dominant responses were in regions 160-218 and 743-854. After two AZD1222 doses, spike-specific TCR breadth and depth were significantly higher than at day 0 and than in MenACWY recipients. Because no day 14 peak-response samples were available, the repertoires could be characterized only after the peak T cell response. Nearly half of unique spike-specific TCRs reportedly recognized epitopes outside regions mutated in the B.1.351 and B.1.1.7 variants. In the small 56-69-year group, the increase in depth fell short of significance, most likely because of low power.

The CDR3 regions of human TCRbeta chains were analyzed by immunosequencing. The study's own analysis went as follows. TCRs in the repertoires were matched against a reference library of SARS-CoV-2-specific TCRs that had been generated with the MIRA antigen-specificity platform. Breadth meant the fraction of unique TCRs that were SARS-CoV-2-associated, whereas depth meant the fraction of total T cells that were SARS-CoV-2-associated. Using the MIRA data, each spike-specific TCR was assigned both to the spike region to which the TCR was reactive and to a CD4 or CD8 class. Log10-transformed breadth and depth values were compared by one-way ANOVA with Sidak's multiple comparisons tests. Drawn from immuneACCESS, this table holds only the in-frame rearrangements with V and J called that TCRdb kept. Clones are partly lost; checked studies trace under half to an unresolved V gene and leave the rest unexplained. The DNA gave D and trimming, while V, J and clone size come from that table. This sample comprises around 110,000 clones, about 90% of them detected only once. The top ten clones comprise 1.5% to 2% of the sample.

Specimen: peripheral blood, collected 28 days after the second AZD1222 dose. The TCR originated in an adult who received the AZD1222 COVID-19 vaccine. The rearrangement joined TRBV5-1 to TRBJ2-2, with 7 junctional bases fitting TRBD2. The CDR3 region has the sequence CASSLWLAANTGELFF. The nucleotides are TGCGCCAGCAGCTTATGGCTAGCGGCAAACACCGGGGAGCTGTTTTTT.